This is a list of T cell receptor beta chains from one sample in a study of T-cell memory formation after mild COVID-19. TCRdb itself ran the 5' RACE reads through MiXCR, one entry per CDR3 protein. The sample records 450,000 to 650,000 distinct CDR3 sequences, more than 15% being singletons. The sequenced sample was PBMCs or a T cell subset sorted from them (not recorded which). The source is an adult woman who had mild COVID-19 (a few samples of this study predate the infection). Cell type and time point are not known. The CDR3 runs from the conserved cysteine through the conserved F or W. Fields, in order: clone size, V gene, J gene, D gene, CDR3 DNA, CDR3 protein. The D gene is left open where the match is weak. Clone size is shown for a subset of rows, as once, few, many or a class of expanded clone.

abundance: -; v_gene: TRBV7-9; j_gene: TRBJ2-7; d_gene: -; CDR3nt: TGTGCCAGCAGCCCTAAGGGTTCCTACGAGCAGTACTTC; CDR3aa: CASSPKGSYEQYF
abundance: few; v_gene: TRBV9; j_gene: TRBJ2-3; d_gene: -; CDR3nt: TGTGCCAGCAGCCCGAAGCAGGGGGGGAGCACAGATACGCAGTATTTT; CDR3aa: CASSPKQGGSTDTQYF
abundance: many; v_gene: TRBV12-3/TRBV12-4; j_gene: TRBJ2-3; d_gene: -; CDR3nt: TGTGCCAGCAGTGAGGCGGGAGATACGCAGTATTTT; CDR3aa: CASSEAGDTQYF
abundance: few; v_gene: TRBV10-3; j_gene: TRBJ1-3; d_gene: -; CDR3nt: TGTGCCACCCACGACTCTGGAAACACCATATATTTT; CDR3aa: CATHDSGNTIYF
abundance: -; v_gene: TRBV11-2; j_gene: TRBJ1-6; d_gene: TRBD1; CDR3nt: TGTGCCAGCAGCTTCCCGGGACAGTCCCTCCACTTT; CDR3aa: CASSFPGQSLHF
abundance: few; v_gene: TRBV6-5; j_gene: TRBJ2-1; d_gene: TRBD1; CDR3nt: TGTGCCAGCACTCGGGACAGGGAGTCGAATGAGCAGTTCTTC; CDR3aa: CASTRDRESNEQFF
abundance: few; v_gene: TRBV9; j_gene: TRBJ2-3; d_gene: TRBD2; CDR3nt: TGTGCCAGCAGCGTTACTAGCGGCACAGATACGCAGTATTTT; CDR3aa: CASSVTSGTDTQYF
abundance: -; v_gene: TRBV20-1; j_gene: TRBJ2-1; d_gene: -; CDR3nt: TGCAGTGCTGCCCTAAGACTAGCCTACAATGAGCAGTTCTTC; CDR3aa: CSAALRLAYNEQFF
abundance: many; v_gene: TRBV12-3/TRBV12-4; j_gene: TRBJ2-3; d_gene: TRBD1; CDR3nt: TGTGCCAGCAGTTTAATTACAGGGGGCACAGATACGCAGTATTTT; CDR3aa: CASSLITGGTDTQYF
abundance: -; v_gene: TRBV29-1; j_gene: TRBJ2-2; d_gene: TRBD1; CDR3nt: TGCAGCGCCTCAGGACAGGGAAAGGGGTACGGGGTCACCGGGGAGCTGTTTTTT; CDR3aa: CSASGQGKGYGVTGELFF
abundance: few; v_gene: TRBV5-1; j_gene: TRBJ2-3; d_gene: -; CDR3nt: TGCGCCAGCAGCTTGGATGTAGCTAGCACAGATACGCAGTATTTT; CDR3aa: CASSLDVASTDTQYF
abundance: few; v_gene: TRBV15; j_gene: TRBJ2-5; d_gene: -; CDR3nt: TGTGCCACCAGCAGAGATCTGTCTCAAGAGACCCAGTACTTC; CDR3aa: CATSRDLSQETQYF
abundance: -; v_gene: TRBV3-1; j_gene: TRBJ1-6; d_gene: TRBD1; CDR3nt: TGTGCCAGCAGCACAGGACAGGGGGATTCACCCCTCCACTTT; CDR3aa: CASSTGQGDSPLHF
abundance: few; v_gene: TRBV7-8; j_gene: TRBJ2-3; d_gene: TRBD2; CDR3nt: TGTGCCAGCGGTACAACGGGGGGGGCAGATACGCAGTATTTT; CDR3aa: CASGTTGGADTQYF
abundance: -; v_gene: TRBV6-1; j_gene: TRBJ2-3; d_gene: TRBD1; CDR3nt: TGTGCCAGCAGTCGGACAGGGACACGCGTAGATACGCAGTATTTT; CDR3aa: CASSRTGTRVDTQYF
abundance: few; v_gene: TRBV3-1; j_gene: TRBJ1-6; d_gene: TRBD1; CDR3nt: TGTGCCAGCAGCCCGCAGGGGGCTCGTTCACCCCTCCACTTT; CDR3aa: CASSPQGARSPLHF
abundance: few; v_gene: TRBV12-3/TRBV12-4; j_gene: TRBJ2-1; d_gene: TRBD2; CDR3nt: TGTGCCACTCGAGGGACTACTGATTACAATGAGCAGTTCTTC; CDR3aa: CATRGTTDYNEQFF
abundance: -; v_gene: TRBV4-1; j_gene: TRBJ2-4; d_gene: -; CDR3nt: TGCGCCAGCAGCCAAGGACGGTTAGCCAAAAACATTCAGTACTTC; CDR3aa: CASSQGRLAKNIQYF
abundance: -; v_gene: TRBV5-5; j_gene: TRBJ1-1; d_gene: -; CDR3nt: TGTGCCAGCAGGGTACCTGGACAGTTGAACACTGAAGCTTTCTTT; CDR3aa: CASRVPGQLNTEAFF
abundance: few; v_gene: TRBV5-4; j_gene: TRBJ2-5; d_gene: -; CDR3nt: TGTGCCAGCAGCTTGGCACTCACAGGGAAAGAGACCCAGTACTTC; CDR3aa: CASSLALTGKETQYF
abundance: -; v_gene: TRBV11-2; j_gene: TRBJ1-1; d_gene: -; CDR3nt: TGTGCCAGCAGCCTGAGGCAGGGTAATGCTGAAGCTTTCTTT; CDR3aa: CASSLRQGNAEAFF
abundance: few; v_gene: TRBV6-5; j_gene: TRBJ2-7; d_gene: TRBD1; CDR3nt: TGTGCCAGCAGTTACACGTCGGGACAGGGTAACCACGAGCAGTACTTC; CDR3aa: CASSYTSGQGNHEQYF
abundance: -; v_gene: TRBV5-1; j_gene: TRBJ2-2; d_gene: -; CDR3nt: TGCGCCAGCAGCTTCCAGACAGGTTCCCACACCGGGGAGCTGTTTTTT; CDR3aa: CASSFQTGSHTGELFF
abundance: few; v_gene: TRBV9; j_gene: TRBJ2-5; d_gene: -; CDR3nt: TGTGCCAGCAGCGTAGGCATCCAAGAGACCCAGTACTTC; CDR3aa: CASSVGIQETQYF
abundance: many; v_gene: TRBV4-3; j_gene: TRBJ1-2; d_gene: -; CDR3nt: TGCGCCAGCAGCCAAAAGGCATACGGCAATCCAGTACACTATGGCTACACCTTC; CDR3aa: CASSQKAYGNPVHYGYTF
abundance: few; v_gene: TRBV7-2; j_gene: TRBJ2-1; d_gene: TRBD2; CDR3nt: TGTGCCAGCAGTCGGACTAGCGGGGGGGCTAAGGGGAATGAGCAGTTCTTC; CDR3aa: CASSRTSGGAKGNEQFF
abundance: -; v_gene: TRBV9; j_gene: TRBJ2-3; d_gene: -; CDR3nt: TGTGCCAGCAGCGTAGGGCTCACAGATACGCAGTATTTT; CDR3aa: CASSVGLTDTQYF
abundance: -; v_gene: TRBV12-3/TRBV12-4; j_gene: TRBJ1-5; d_gene: -; CDR3nt: TGTGCCAGCAGGGCACAGGGTGGCGGCCAGCCCCAGCATTTT; CDR3aa: CASRAQGGGQPQHF
abundance: few; v_gene: TRBV5-1; j_gene: TRBJ2-1; d_gene: -; CDR3nt: TGCGCCAGCAGCTTGAATGTGGGCTCCTCCTACAATGAGCAGTTCTTC; CDR3aa: CASSLNVGSSYNEQFF
abundance: -; v_gene: TRBV30; j_gene: TRBJ2-5; d_gene: -; CDR3nt: TGTGCCTGGACACGTCTGCAAGAGACCCAGTACTTC; CDR3aa: CAWTRLQETQYF
abundance: -; v_gene: TRBV7-9; j_gene: TRBJ1-1; d_gene: -; CDR3nt: TGTGCCAGCAGCAGACCGCTGTCCGATTTGAACACTGAAGCTTTCTTT; CDR3aa: CASSRPLSDLNTEAFF
abundance: -; v_gene: TRBV6-5; j_gene: TRBJ2-7; d_gene: -; CDR3nt: TGTGCCAGCAGTCATGGACAGTTCTACGAGCAGTACTTC; CDR3aa: CASSHGQFYEQYF
abundance: -; v_gene: TRBV7-7; j_gene: TRBJ2-1; d_gene: TRBD2; CDR3nt: TGTGCTAGCAGCTTAGGGCTAGCGGGACCTACCAATGAGCAGTTCTTC; CDR3aa: CASSLGLAGPTNEQFF
abundance: few; v_gene: TRBV29-1; j_gene: TRBJ2-1; d_gene: -; CDR3nt: TGCAGCGTTGGAGGGAGCTCCTACAATGAGCAGTTCTTC; CDR3aa: CSVGGSSYNEQFF
abundance: few; v_gene: TRBV19; j_gene: TRBJ1-1; d_gene: -; CDR3nt: TGTGCCAGTACCTCGGGGGGTCGCATGAACACTGAAGCTTTCTTT; CDR3aa: CASTSGGRMNTEAFF
abundance: -; v_gene: TRBV29-1; j_gene: TRBJ2-5; d_gene: TRBD2; CDR3nt: TGCAGCGTCGGACTAGGAGGAGAGACCCAGTACTTC; CDR3aa: CSVGLGGETQYF
abundance: few; v_gene: TRBV5-5; j_gene: TRBJ2-7; d_gene: TRBD1; CDR3nt: TGTGCCAGCAGCACCGACAGGGGGCGAGGCGAGCAGTACTTC; CDR3aa: CASSTDRGRGEQYF
abundance: many; v_gene: TRBV6-5; j_gene: TRBJ2-7; d_gene: TRBD2; CDR3nt: TGTGCCAGCAGTCACGGGACTAGCGCTGCTGGGTTGCAGTACTTC; CDR3aa: CASSHGTSAAGLQYF
abundance: -; v_gene: TRBV18; j_gene: TRBJ1-1; d_gene: -; CDR3nt: TGTGCCAGCTCACCCAGCCCGAACACTGAAGCTTTCTTT; CDR3aa: CASSPSPNTEAFF
abundance: few; v_gene: TRBV2; j_gene: TRBJ2-1; d_gene: -; CDR3nt: TGTGCCAGCAGTGAAACGGGTCTCGAGTACAATGAGCAGTTCTTC; CDR3aa: CASSETGLEYNEQFF
abundance: -; v_gene: TRBV13; j_gene: TRBJ2-5; d_gene: TRBD2; CDR3nt: TGTGCCAGCAGCTTGCCCTCGACTAGCTCGGAGACCCAGTACTTC; CDR3aa: CASSLPSTSSETQYF
abundance: -; v_gene: TRBV9; j_gene: TRBJ2-7; d_gene: -; CDR3nt: TGTGCCAGCAGCCCCACAGGGACTACCTACGAGCAGTACTTC; CDR3aa: CASSPTGTTYEQYF
abundance: -; v_gene: TRBV5-6; j_gene: TRBJ2-4; d_gene: -; CDR3nt: TGTGCCAGCAGCTTGTTGGGGGAGAAAAACATTCAGTACTTC; CDR3aa: CASSLLGEKNIQYF